This T cell receptor beta chain was found in a study of blood T cells in healthy people across ages. Donors ranged from roughly 6 to 95 years old and were healthy Caucasians in Russia. A minimum of 6 micrograms of total RNA was extracted per sample. V lost 4 bases, J lost 11 bases, and 15 bases stayed unmatched. CDR1 and CDR2 (germline): SQVTM, ANQGSEA. The CDR3 loop spans 14 amino acids. Using a J-beta primer mix together with a sample-barcoded 5' primer, a second PCR was run for roughly 6 to 11 cycles. TCRdb used MiXCR to reprocess the 5' RACE reads, holding one entry per CDR3 protein. The sample shows 800,000 or so distinct CDR3 sequences, 20% to 25% of them seen only once. The data also belong to a second study, concerning T cells of mothers and their children.

This sequence originates from a boy younger than 18 in good health. V and J are TRBV29-1 and TRBJ2-5; 8 positions match TRBD2. The sample consisted of blood. In DNA form, the CDR3 reads TGCAGCGTTGCGGTGAGTAGCGGGAAAATGGAGCAGTACTTC. This sequence encodes CSVAVSSGKMEQYF.